Listed below are T cell receptor beta chains from one sample, sequenced in a study of human T cells and chemical hapten exposure. TCRdb re-analysed the RACE reads in MiXCR, keeping a single row per CDR3 protein. The sample consists of 380,000 or so distinct CDR3 sequences, more than 4.5% of them appearing once. This material consisted of whole blood, taken in connection with sensitization to the hapten diphenylcyclopropenone (DPC). The receptors were gathered from a woman between 45 and 60 years old with alopecia areata. Some clones in this sample may be carry-over from other donors' samples. Each CDR3 is given with its conserved first and last residue. D genes are given only for firm matches. Expanded clones get a size class; other rows say once, few or many, or leave the size out.

v_call	j_call	d_call	clone_size	cdr3_aa	cdr3_nt
TRBV7-7	TRBJ2-5	-	many	CASSLVPLGTQYF	TGTGCCAGCAGCTTGGTACCGCTTGGGACCCAGTACTTC
TRBV6-2/TRBV6-3	TRBJ2-1	TRBD2	-	CASSSLAGANEQFF	TGTGCCAGCAGTTCGCTAGCGGGAGCAAATGAGCAGTTCTTC
TRBV12-3/TRBV12-4	TRBJ1-6	-	-	CASSGNNNSPLHF	TGTGCCAGCAGTGGGAATAATAATTCACCCCTCCACTTT
TRBV11-2	TRBJ2-3	TRBD2	many	CASSPTLALLGDTQYF	TGTGCCAGCAGCCCTACACTAGCGCTCCTTGGGGATACGCAGTATTTT
TRBV7-9	TRBJ1-5	-	many	CAYGGEGNQPQHF	TGTGCCTACGGGGGGGAGGGCAATCAGCCCCAGCATTTT
TRBV6-5	TRBJ1-1	-	few	CASSYRETGTEAFF	TGTGCCAGCAGTTACAGGGAAACCGGAACTGAAGCTTTCTTT
TRBV28	TRBJ2-7	-	-	CASSLYFYEQYF	TGTGCCAGCAGTTTATACTTCTACGAGCAGTACTTC
TRBV5-1	TRBJ2-1	-	many	CASSLGGTSSYNEQFF	TGCGCCAGCAGCTTAGGGGGGACGAGCTCCTACAATGAGCAGTTCTTC
TRBV11-2	TRBJ2-7	TRBD1	-	CASSPGQALEQYF	TGTGCCAGCAGCCCCGGACAGGCCCTCGAGCAGTACTTC
TRBV12-3/TRBV12-4	TRBJ2-7	-	many	CASSPTEYNYEQYF	TGTGCCAGCAGTCCGACGGAGTACAACTACGAGCAGTACTTC
TRBV9	TRBJ2-5	-	-	CASSPRTEETQYF	TGTGCCAGCAGCCCCCGGACTGAAGAGACCCAGTACTTC
TRBV10-3	TRBJ2-1	TRBD2	many	CAISETWTSGSYNEQFF	TGTGCCATCAGCGAGACCTGGACTAGCGGGAGCTACAATGAGCAGTTCTTC
TRBV3-1	TRBJ2-7	-	few	CASSQVSAGYEQYF	TGTGCCAGCAGCCAAGTTTCGGCAGGCTACGAGCAGTACTTC
TRBV15	TRBJ1-3	-	few	CATSRDPASSGNTIYF	TGTGCCACCAGCAGAGATCCGGCCTCCTCTGGAAACACCATATATTTT
TRBV11-2	TRBJ2-3	TRBD2	few	CASTRRLAGSTDTQYF	TGTGCCAGCACCCGACGGCTAGCGGGAAGCACAGATACGCAGTATTTT
TRBV6-5	TRBJ1-1	-	many	CASGMVMNTEAFF	TGTGCCAGCGGCATGGTTATGAACACTGAAGCTTTCTTT
TRBV6-2/TRBV6-3	TRBJ1-1	-	-	CASSYVGAEAFF	TGTGCCAGCAGTTATGTAGGGGCTGAAGCTTTCTTT
TRBV7-9	TRBJ2-1	-	few	CASSPLGATYNEQFF	TGTGCCAGCAGCCCTCTAGGGGCAACCTACAATGAGCAGTTCTTC
TRBV20-1	TRBJ2-1	TRBD2	many	CSARQSSGGAFNEQFF	TGCAGTGCTAGACAATCTAGCGGGGGGGCCTTTAATGAGCAGTTCTTC
TRBV24-1	TRBJ1-2	-	few	CATSEGSGAGGGYTF	TGTGCCACCAGTGAGGGCTCCGGGGCTGGAGGTGGCTACACCTTC
TRBV6-5	TRBJ2-7	-	-	CASSLSQQSSYEQYF	TGTGCCAGCAGCCTCTCCCAGCAAAGCTCCTACGAGCAGTACTTC
TRBV20-1	TRBJ2-1	-	many	CSARSGFSSYNEQFF	TGCAGTGCTAGGTCCGGCTTTAGCTCCTACAATGAGCAGTTCTTC
TRBV11-2	TRBJ2-5	TRBD1	many	CASSWGQPQETQYF	TGTGCCAGCAGCTGGGGACAGCCCCAAGAGACCCAGTACTTC
TRBV7-9	TRBJ1-4	-	-	CASSLARENEKLFF	TGTGCCAGCAGCTTAGCCCGGGAAAATGAAAAACTGTTTTTT
TRBV28	TRBJ2-3	-	few	CASSFTVGSGGFTDTQYF	TGTGCCAGCAGTTTTACCGTCGGCTCGGGGGGCTTCACAGATACGCAGTATTTT
TRBV7-2	TRBJ2-4	-	many	CASSVRLPWYF	TGTGCCAGCAGCGTACGACTGCCCTGGTACTTC
TRBV27	TRBJ2-5	-	many	CASSPGRVRYF	TGTGCCAGCAGTCCGGGGCGGGTCCGGTACTTC
TRBV10-3	TRBJ1-1	TRBD1	many	CAISEGQGSEAFF	TGTGCCATCAGTGAGGGACAGGGCTCGGAAGCTTTCTTT
TRBV2	TRBJ1-1	-	few	CASTEGGPTEAFF	TGTGCCAGCACCGAGGGGGGCCCCACTGAAGCTTTCTTT
TRBV6-2/TRBV6-3	TRBJ1-6	-	many	CASSYDLGAEKNSPLHF	TGTGCCAGCAGTTACGATTTAGGGGCTGAAAAGAATTCACCCCTCCACTTT
TRBV7-2	TRBJ2-1	TRBD2	many	CASSYATSGSSYNEQFF	TGTGCCAGCAGCTACGCGACTAGCGGAAGCTCCTACAATGAGCAGTTCTTC
TRBV6-5	TRBJ2-2	-	many	CASSSPTSRTGELFF	TGTGCCAGCAGTTCCCCCACCAGCAGGACCGGGGAGCTGTTTTTT
TRBV2	TRBJ2-3	-	-	CASSDVGSGTDTQYF	TGTGCCAGCAGTGATGTAGGGTCAGGCACAGATACGCAGTATTTT
TRBV7-3	TRBJ2-2	TRBD2	many	CASSLTGTSPTTGTGELFF	TGTGCCAGCAGCTTAACAGGGACTAGCCCAACCACGGGCACCGGGGAGCTGTTTTTT
TRBV5-6	TRBJ2-7	-	-	CASSLVRETYSEQYF	TGTGCCAGCAGCTTGGTCCGGGAAACGTACTCCGAGCAGTACTTC
TRBV20-1	TRBJ2-1	-	many	CSAPVGGHNNEQFF	TGCAGTGCTCCCGTCGGGGGCCACAACAATGAGCAGTTCTTC
TRBV4-3	TRBJ2-7	TRBD1	few	CASSVTGGAYEQYF	TGCGCCAGCAGCGTGACAGGGGGCGCCTACGAGCAGTACTTC
TRBV9	TRBJ2-6	TRBD1	few	CASSGRQGASGANVLTF	TGTGCCAGCAGCGGGAGACAGGGGGCGTCTGGGGCCAACGTCCTGACTTTC
TRBV5-1	TRBJ1-1	-	-	CASSASLLKNTEAFF	TGCGCCAGCAGCGCGTCGCTCCTAAAGAACACTGAAGCTTTCTTT
TRBV7-2	TRBJ2-3	-	many	CASSLGTGYTDTQYF	TGTGCCAGCAGCTTAGGTACTGGATACACAGATACGCAGTATTTT
TRBV9	TRBJ2-2	TRBD2	few	CASSATSGRTNTGELFF	TGTGCCAGCAGCGCGACTAGCGGGAGGACGAACACCGGGGAGCTGTTTTTT
TRBV4-3	TRBJ1-4	TRBD1	many	CASSPVGTEGEKLFF	TGCGCCAGCAGCCCAGTCGGGACAGAGGGTGAAAAACTGTTTTTT
TRBV5-6	TRBJ2-2	-	many	CASSLAKGSDTGELFF	TGTGCCAGCAGCTTGGCCAAAGGCAGTGACACCGGGGAGCTGTTTTTT
TRBV11-2	TRBJ2-1	-	many	CASSLMTNEQFF	TGTGCCAGCAGCTTAATGACCAATGAGCAGTTCTTC
TRBV29-1	TRBJ2-1	-	-	CSAKGGPYNEQFF	TGCAGCGCCAAGGGGGGACCCTACAATGAGCAGTTCTTC
TRBV7-9	TRBJ2-1	TRBD2	many	CASRTSGGPSYNEQFF	TGTGCCAGCAGAACTAGCGGGGGGCCTTCCTACAATGAGCAGTTCTTC
TRBV29-1	TRBJ1-2	-	-	CSAGGQDYNYGYTF	TGCAGCGCCGGGGGGCAGGACTACAACTATGGCTACACCTTC
TRBV6-2/TRBV6-3	TRBJ2-3	-	few	CASSYSAGRTSTDTQYF	TGTGCCAGCAGTTACTCGGCGGGCCGGACTAGCACAGATACGCAGTATTTT
TRBV29-1	TRBJ2-7	TRBD2	-	CSVTSGRTGEQYF	TGCAGCGTGACTAGCGGGAGAACAGGCGAGCAGTACTTC
TRBV7-9	TRBJ1-6	TRBD1	many	CASTVGQGGSPLHF	TGTGCCAGCACCGTGGGACAGGGAGGTTCACCCCTCCACTTT
TRBV4-2	TRBJ2-1	TRBD2	many	CASTKSGTSGFSYNEQFF	TGTGCCAGCACCAAAAGCGGGACTAGCGGCTTCTCCTACAATGAGCAGTTCTTC
TRBV18	TRBJ2-3	-	-	CASSLRRERDTQYF	TGTGCCAGCTCATTACGCAGGGAGCGGGATACGCAGTATTTT
TRBV20-1	TRBJ2-2	-	-	CSAGGLSNTGELFF	TGCAGTGCCGGGGGGCTATCGAACACCGGGGAGCTGTTTTTT
TRBV20-1	TRBJ2-6	TRBD1	many	CSARPGQGAPSGANVLTF	TGCAGTGCTAGACCCGGACAGGGGGCCCCCTCTGGGGCCAACGTCCTGACTTTC
TRBV6-1	TRBJ1-3	-	-	CASRPRGAGNTIYF	TGTGCCAGCAGGCCCCGGGGGGCTGGAAACACCATATATTTT